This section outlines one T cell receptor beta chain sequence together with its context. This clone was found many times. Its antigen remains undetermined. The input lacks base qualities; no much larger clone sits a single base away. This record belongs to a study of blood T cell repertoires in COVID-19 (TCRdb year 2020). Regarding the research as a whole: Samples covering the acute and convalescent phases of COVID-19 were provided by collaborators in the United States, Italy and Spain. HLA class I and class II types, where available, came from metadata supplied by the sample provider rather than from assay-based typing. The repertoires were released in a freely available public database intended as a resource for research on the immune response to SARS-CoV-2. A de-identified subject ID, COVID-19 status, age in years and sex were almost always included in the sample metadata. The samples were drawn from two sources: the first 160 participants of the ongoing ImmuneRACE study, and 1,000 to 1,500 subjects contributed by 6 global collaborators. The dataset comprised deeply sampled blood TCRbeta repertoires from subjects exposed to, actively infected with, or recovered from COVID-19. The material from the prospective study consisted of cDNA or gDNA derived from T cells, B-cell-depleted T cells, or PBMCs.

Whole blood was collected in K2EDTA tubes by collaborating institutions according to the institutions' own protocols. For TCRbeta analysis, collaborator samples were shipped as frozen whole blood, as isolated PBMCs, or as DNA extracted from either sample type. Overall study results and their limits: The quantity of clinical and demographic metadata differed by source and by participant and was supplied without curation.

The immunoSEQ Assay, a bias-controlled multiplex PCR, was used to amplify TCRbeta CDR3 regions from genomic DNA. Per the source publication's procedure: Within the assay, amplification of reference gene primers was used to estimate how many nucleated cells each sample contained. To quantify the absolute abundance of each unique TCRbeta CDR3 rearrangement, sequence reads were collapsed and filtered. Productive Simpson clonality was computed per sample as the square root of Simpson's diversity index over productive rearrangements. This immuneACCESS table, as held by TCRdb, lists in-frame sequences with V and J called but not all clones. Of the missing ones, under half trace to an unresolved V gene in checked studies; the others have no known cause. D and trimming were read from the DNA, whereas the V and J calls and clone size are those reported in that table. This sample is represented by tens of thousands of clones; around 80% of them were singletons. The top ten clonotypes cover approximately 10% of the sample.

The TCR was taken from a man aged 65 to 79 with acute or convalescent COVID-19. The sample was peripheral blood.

The nucleotide sequence reads TGTGCCAGCAGGTTCCCCCCTTTAGGGGGAGACACCGGGGAGCTGTTTTTT. Protein translation: CASRFPPLGGDTGELFF. The rearrangement combines TRBV7-9 with TRBJ2-2; the D segment could be TRBD1, given 6 matching bases. From the cysteine through the phenylalanine, the CDR3 covers 17 amino acids. Only the CDR3 region is kept as DNA, spanning 51 bases read in frame from base 1. CDR1 and CDR2 were assigned from the germline V gene (reference sequence) as SEHNR and FQNEAQ. Between the V and J ends, shortened by 6 bases and 3 bases respectively, the junction contains 20 bases.